What follows are 19 T cell receptor beta chains derived from one specimen sequenced in a study of prognosis after radiotherapy for stage I lung cancer. Two-round multiplex PCR on genomic DNA was the method by which TCR beta CDR3 was amplified. The first PCR round targeted every TRBV and TRBJ gene with specific primers. TCRdb re-called the multiplex PCR reads through MiXCR, storing one row per CDR3 protein. Of 25,000 to 35,000 distinct CDR3 sequences listed, about 34% are singletons. The sequences come from PBMCs, collected before or after stereotactic body radiation therapy (not recorded which). The receptors originated from a donor older than 45 with non-small cell lung cancer.

The rearrangement joins TRBV3-1 to TRBJ2-7; TRBD2 agrees at 14 bases. Per germline, CDR1 LGHDT and CDR2 YNNKEL (reference sequence). V gave up 1 base and J gave up 6 bases; unmatched junction bases: 2. This CDR3 is built from 15 residues. CDR3 in DNA: TGTGCCAGCAGCCAAGGACTAGCGGGAGGGTTCGAGCAGTACTTC. As protein: CASSQGLAGGFEQYF.

This clonotype was seen at least ten times. This rearrangement joins TRBV3-1 to TRBJ2-2, with a weak D call TRBD1 (6 bases). CDR1 is LGHDT and CDR2 is YNNKEL in the germline V gene (reference sequence). V lost 1 base to trimming and J lost 10 bases, with 10 bases between them. This CDR3 has 13 amino acids. DNA of the CDR3: TGTGCCAGCAGCCAAGGAGGGGGAGTGGAGCTGTTTTTT. Protein sequence: CASSQGGGVELFF.

Regarding this clonotype: A read error may produce the germline difference seen at one junction end. The V call is TRBV12-3 or TRBV12-4, the J call TRBJ2-7, with D perhaps matching TRBD1 (6 bases). CDR3 length equals 14 residues. The CDR3 reads CAISRQAITYEQYF. For the CDR3, the DNA is TGTGCCATCAGTAGACAGGCTATAACCTACGAGCAGTACTTC.

This clonotype was seen only a few times. The V and J genes are TRBV6-1 and TRBJ2-2; D may correspond to TRBD1 or TRBD2 (6 bases each). Germline values: CDR1 MNHNS, CDR2 SASEGT. CDR3 length: 11 residues. Trimming cost V 6 bases and J 9 bases, with 8 bases left between them. This CDR3 is CASSGGRELFF. Here the CDR3 DNA reads TGTGCCAGCAGCGGGGGCCGGGAGCTGTTTTTT.

As regards this clonotype: A read error may explain this, as a much larger clone is one base away. The CDR3: CASSSPRSYEQYF. CDR3 nucleotide sequence: TGTGCCAGCAGCTCCCCTCGCTCCTACGAGCAGTACTTC. The V call is TRBV6-2 or TRBV6-3, the J call TRBJ2-7; unclear D gene. Germline CDR1 and CDR2: MNHEY and SVGEGT. Trimming left V 6 bases short and J 0 bases short, with 9 bases between. There are 13 residues in the CDR3.

This clonotype has ten or more counts. This CDR3 reads CSANPSGLSISYNEQFF. DNA of the CDR3: TGCAGTGCCAATCCTTCGGGACTGTCGATCTCCTACAATGAGCAGTTCTTC. The J gene is TRBJ2-1, the V gene TRBV20-1, with D possibly being TRBD2 (6 bases). Trimming shortened V by 6 bases and J by 0 bases, and 21 bases separated the two germline ends. The CDR3 is 17 amino acids. CDR1 and CDR2 (germline): DFQATT, SNEGSKA (reference sequence).

This clonotype was seen many times. This chain uses TRBV12-3 or TRBV12-4 with TRBJ2-1, with 8 bases fitting TRBD2. The CDR3 runs 15 residues. V shed 6 bases, J shed 4 bases, and the junction held 8 bases outside the gene matches. The CDR3, as DNA: TGTGCCAGCAGATACAATAGCGGGGATTACAATGAGCAGTTCTTC. Its translation is CASRYNSGDYNEQFF.

This clonotype was seen a few times. A much larger clone is a single base away; this may be a read error. The V and J genes are TRBV7-3 and TRBJ1-1, with no clear D. Trimming removed 7 bases at V and 1 base at J, with 10 bases between. Per the germline V gene, CDR1 is SGHTA and CDR2 is FQGTGA. The CDR3 is 13 amino acids. The CDR3 reads CASIQEQNTEAFF. In DNA, the CDR3 is TGTGCCAGCATCCAAGAACAGAACACTGAAGCTTTCTTT.

This clonotype is labeled medium-sized. The chain employs TRBV5-1 and TRBJ2-3; D is unresolved. V lost 2 bases to trimming and J lost 2 bases, with 9 bases between them. CDR3 length: 14 residues. Germline V CDR1 and CDR2: SGHRS, YFSETQ. The CDR3 sequence: CASSLIEPTDTQYF. Written as DNA, the CDR3 is TGCGCCAGCAGCTTAATAGAACCCACAGATACGCAGTATTTT.

The chain joins TRBV12-3 or TRBV12-4 to TRBJ2-2, with D tentatively TRBD1 (5 bases). Trimming took 5 bases from V and 5 from J, leaving 15 bases between them. The CDR3 has 15 residues. The CDR3 protein is CASSPLGLCTGELFF. CDR3 sequence (DNA): TGTGCCAGCAGTCCCTTGGGGCTTTGTACCGGGGAGCTGTTTTTT.

This clonotype occurred many times. This rearrangement joins TRBV5-8 to TRBJ1-6; D remains ambiguous. Germline V gives CDR1 SGHTS, CDR2 YDEGEE. V lost 5 bases and J 9 bases, leaving 15 bases between the germline ends. CDR3 length: 14 amino acids. The DNA of the CDR3 is TGTGCCAGCAGGTTAGGCCGCAGCTCTTCACCCCTCCACTTT. Its protein is CASRLGRSSSPLHF.

In this sample, this clonotype turned up many times. This rearrangement joins TRBV5-8 to TRBJ2-7; 8 bases match TRBD2. Unmatched junction bases numbered 8, after V lost 2 bases and J lost 10 bases. Germline CDR1 and CDR2: SGHTS and YDEGEE. There are 13 residues in the CDR3. The CDR3 loop is CASSFLAGGPQYF. The CDR3, as DNA: TGTGCCAGCAGCTTCTTGGCGGGGGGCCCACAGTACTTC.

The chain uses TRBV20-1 and TRBJ1-2, with 10 bases identical to TRBD1. The CDR3 is made up of 15 amino acids. Germline CDR1 is DFQATT and CDR2 is SNEGSKA (reference sequence). V lost 4 bases, J lost 4 bases, and 9 bases stayed unmatched. The CDR3 loop reads CSATFPGQGFYGYTF. The CDR3 DNA reads TGCAGTGCTACCTTCCCGGGACAGGGGTTCTATGGCTACACCTTC.

This clonotype was seen at least ten times. The germline gene is not matched at one end of the junction; a read error may be the cause. The chain employs TRBV6-2 or TRBV6-3 and TRBJ2-7; D is unresolved. Germline CDR1 is MNHEY and CDR2 is SVGEGT. The CDR3 has 13 residues. The CDR3 loop is CASSNSRYYEQYF. CDR3 in DNA: TGTGCCAGCAGTAACTCTAGGTACTACGAGCAGTACTTC.

This clonotype has a count of ten or more. The V and J genes are TRBV10-3 and TRBJ2-2; 7 nucleotides match TRBD1. Germline assignment: CDR1 ENHRY and CDR2 SYGVKD. With 6 bases clipped from V and 3 bases from J, the junction kept 7 bases outside the gene matches. This CDR3 has 15 amino acids. The CDR3 loop is CAIRKIDRDTGELFF. CDR3 sequence (DNA): TGTGCCATCAGAAAAATTGACAGGGACACCGGGGAGCTGTTTTTT.

This clonotype was seen many times. The chain links TRBV7-9 to TRBJ2-3; 8 bases line up with TRBD1. This CDR3 has 14 amino acids. V was clipped by 3 bases and J by 6 bases; unmatched bases: 5. The germline gives CDR1 SEHNR, CDR2 FQNEAQ (reference sequence). DNA for the CDR3: TGTGCCAGCAGCTTGGACAGGGTAGCCGATACGCAGTATTTT. Translation: CASSLDRVADTQYF.

This clonotype was detected ten times or more. The V call is TRBV28, the J call TRBJ2-1; D may be TRBD1 (5 bases). Per germline, CDR1 MDHEN and CDR2 SYDVKM. V lost 7 bases and J 6 bases, leaving 10 bases between the germline ends. This CDR3 is 12 amino acids long. The CDR3 spells CASTTQGNEQFF. The CDR3, as DNA: TGTGCCAGCACCACCCAGGGCAATGAGCAGTTCTTC.

This clonotype was detected many times. The chain employs TRBV20-1 and TRBJ2-3; 9 bases map to TRBD2. The J segment lost 10 bases and the V segment lost 3 bases, leaving 11 bases of the junction unmatched. The germline V gene encodes CDR1 DFQATT and CDR2 SNEGSKA (reference sequence). The CDR3 runs to 14 residues. The DNA for the CDR3 is TGCAGTGCTAGGCTTTTCGCGCTAGCGGGATCGCAGTATTTT. Translation gives CSARLFALAGSQYF.

The chain has TRBV19 and TRBJ1-5; 9 bases match TRBD1. The CDR3 runs to 15 residues. CDR1 and CDR2 from the germline V gene are LNHDA and SQIVND (reference sequence). After removal of 6 bases from V and 4 bases from J, the junction contained 7 bases not matched to a gene. This CDR3 is CASRGGQGGNQPQHF. The CDR3 DNA sequence: TGTGCCAGTAGGGGGGGACAGGGCGGGAATCAGCCCCAGCATTTT. Supplemented by reference TRBV19 and TRBJ1-5, the full variable domain reads DGGITQSPKYLFRKEGQNVTLSCEQNLNHDAMYWYRQDPGQGLRLIYYSQIVNDFQKGDIAEGYSVSREKKESFPLTVTSAQKNPTAFYLCASRGGQGGNQPQHFGDGTRLSIL.